This T cell receptor beta chain was sequenced for a study of T cell changes during pregnancy in multiple sclerosis. Assay: immunoSEQ multiplex PCR; the TCRdb copy retains only in-frame clones and omits some. Of tens of thousands of clones listed, around 90% are singletons. This CDR3 spans 15 amino acids. The germline V gene has CDR1 SGHVS and CDR2 FQNEAQ. V was trimmed by 1 base and J by 8 bases, leaving 15 bases between them. The sequence derives from a female donor with multiple sclerosis, enrolled in a pregnancy study. Source: CD4+ T cells from peripheral blood mononuclear cells, taken in the third trimester of pregnancy. The J gene is TRBJ2-1, the V gene TRBV7-8; TRBD2 is a possible D gene (7 bases). Here the CDR3 DNA reads TGTGCCAGCAGCTTAGTGGGGTGGGGGGGCGATGAGCAGTTCTTC. It encodes CASSLVGWGGDEQFF. Drawing the rest from reference TRBV7-8 and TRBJ2-1, the complete variable domain is GAGVSQSPRYKVAKRGQDVALRCDPISGHVSLFWYQQALGQGPEFLTYFQNEAQLDKSGLPSDRFFAERPEGSVSTLKIQRTQQEDSAVYLCASSLVGWGGDEQFFGPGTRLTVL.